Presented here are 18 T cell receptor beta chains from one specimen sequenced in a study of blood T cell repertoires in COVID-19. Here immunoSEQ multiplex PCR was the method, and the copy in TCRdb shows in-frame clones only, minus some. The sample lists 200,000 to 250,000 clones; around 80% were seen once. Sequences were obtained from peripheral blood. The source is a woman in her twenties or thirties with COVID-19, enrolled during active disease.

The rearrangement uses TRBV7-9 and TRBJ2-5; D call uncertain. V was pared by 7 bases and J by 5 bases, with 17 bases between. The CDR3 spans 14 residues. CDR1 and CDR2 (germline): SEHNR, FQNEAQ (reference sequence). In DNA form, the CDR3 reads TGTGCCAGCAACCCCGACTCGTCTTTGGAGACCCAGTACTTC. It translates to CASNPDSSLETQYF.

The chain combines TRBV28 with TRBJ1-4; 10 positions match TRBD1. V dropped 5 bases and J dropped 8; count of bases not matched to a gene: 17. CDR3 length: 18 residues. Germline V gene sequence: CDR1 MDHEN, CDR2 SYDVKM. CDR3 sequence: CASSPTLPGTGAEEKLFF. In nucleotides, the CDR3 is TGTGCCAGCAGTCCGACACTACCCGGGACAGGGGCGGAGGAAAAACTGTTTTTT.

This rearrangement joins TRBV5-4 to TRBJ2-5; TRBD2 matches at 10 bases. Germline V gene sequence: CDR1 SGHNT, CDR2 YYREEE (reference sequence). V was pared by 4 bases and J by 1 base, with 10 bases of the junction left unmatched. This CDR3 is built from 17 residues. The CDR3 sequence: CASSPGGSGRTQETQYF. The CDR3 DNA sequence: TGTGCCAGCAGCCCGGGGGGTAGCGGGAGGACCCAAGAGACCCAGTACTTC.

This sequence joins TRBV7-2 and TRBJ1-2; the D gene is possibly TRBD1 (6 bases). Trimming cost V 3 bases and J 8 bases, with 13 bases left between them. The CDR3 is made up of 13 amino acids. From germline, CDR1 is SGHTA and CDR2 FQGNSA. CDR3 sequence reads: CASSLDREFGYTF. The DNA of the CDR3 is TGTGCCAGCAGCTTGGACAGAGAGTTCGGCTACACCTTC.

The chain couples TRBV11-2 to TRBJ1-5; D remains ambiguous. With 2 bases removed from V and 2 bases from J, the gap between germline ends came to 7 bases. The CDR3 has 14 residues. Germline lookup yields CDR1 SGHAT and CDR2 FQNNGV. For the CDR3, the DNA is TGTGCCAGCAGCTTAAACCAGGGCAATCAGCCCCAGCATTTT. Protein sequence: CASSLNQGNQPQHF.

The chain has TRBV6-5 and TRBJ1-2, with no clear D. Trimming took off 7 bases at V and 0 bases at J, with 15 bases between the two ends. Looked up from germline, CDR1 is MNHEY and CDR2 is SVGAGI. This CDR3 has 15 amino acids. Here the CDR3 DNA reads TGTGCCAGCATATTGAACCCCTCTACTAACTATGGCTACACCTTC. Amino acids: CASILNPSTNYGYTF.

V is TRBV19 and J is TRBJ2-5; 7 nucleotides agree with TRBD2. The CDR3 totals 15 residues. Germline CDR1 LNHDA, CDR2 SQIVND (reference sequence). V was clipped by 6 bases and J by 0 bases; unmatched bases: 7. The CDR3 is CASRGGVGNQETQYF. The CDR3 DNA reads as TGTGCCAGTAGGGGAGGGGTGGGGAACCAAGAGACCCAGTACTTC.

This clone showed up just a few times. The V call is TRBV25-1, the J call TRBJ1-1; 8 nucleotides line up with TRBD1. This CDR3 spans 13 amino acids. From germline, CDR1 is MGHDK and CDR2 SYGVNS. V was pared by 6 bases and J by 5 bases, with 5 bases of the junction left unmatched. The CDR3 DNA follows: TGTGCCAGCAGCCGGACAGGGCAGACTGAAGCTTTCTTT. Protein sequence: CASSRTGQTEAFF.

Only one count was recorded for this clone. The chain couples TRBV5-5 to TRBJ1-4; maybe TRBD1 (6 bases). Trimming took 4 bases from V and 5 from J, leaving 12 bases between them. The CDR3 is made up of 14 amino acids. The germline CDR1 and CDR2 sequences are SGHKS and YYEKEE (reference sequence). The CDR3 sequence is CASSPGTNNEKLFF. The CDR3 region has the DNA TGTGCCAGCAGCCCCGGGACAAACAATGAAAAACTGTTTTTT.

The V call is TRBV30, the J call TRBJ2-7; possible D gene TRBD2, 6 bases. Per germline, CDR1 GTSNPN and CDR2 SVGIG (reference sequence). The V gene lost 8 bases and the J gene lost 3 bases, with 17 bases spanning the gap. This CDR3 is 13 amino acids long. The CDR3 DNA is TGTGCCACCGGGGCAGGGAGGAACTACGAGCAGTACTTC. It specifies CATGAGRNYEQYF. Full variable domain (remainder filled in from reference TRBV30 and TRBJ2-7): SQTIHQWPATLVQPVGSPLSLECTVEGTSNPNLYWYRQAAGRGLQLLFYSVGIGQISSEVPQNLSASRPQDRQFILSSKKLLLSDSGFYLCATGAGRNYEQYFGPGTRLTVT.

As concerns this clone: The identical CDR3 is also encoded by other nucleotide sequences in the sample. CDR3 sequence (DNA): TGTGCCAGCAGCTTAGCGGGGGGAAGCACAGATACGCAGTATTTT. Its protein product is CASSLAGGSTDTQYF. This chain connects TRBV7-2 to TRBJ2-3; D may be TRBD2 (6 bases). CDR3 length: 15 amino acids. Germline V gene lookup returns CDR1 SGHTA and CDR2 FQGNSA. Trimming removed 0 bases from V and 0 bases from J, with 7 bases in between.

CDR3 sequence (DNA): TGTGCCAGCAGTTACGCGTCAGGGCCTAGGGATTCACCCCTCCACTTT. It codes for CASSYASGPRDSPLHF. The chain links TRBV6-6 to TRBJ1-6; TRBD1 is a possible D gene (5 bases). The CDR3 extends over 16 amino acids. CDR1 MNHNY and CDR2 SVGAGI come from the germline V gene (reference sequence). Deletions cut 2 bases from V and 8 bases from J, with 16 bases between.

The gene calls are TRBV7-6 and TRBJ2-7, with TRBD2 as a possible D gene (6 bases). CDR3 size: 15 residues. V lost 5 bases and J 0 bases, leaving 14 bases between the germline ends. Germline CDR1 reads SGHVS; CDR2 reads FNYEAQ. The CDR3 spells CASSLGTDFSYEQYF. As DNA, the CDR3 is TGTGCCAGCAGCCTAGGGACTGACTTCTCCTACGAGCAGTACTTC.

V and J are TRBV5-1 and TRBJ2-1; tentative D call: TRBD2 (6 bases). The V gene lost 0 bases and the J gene lost 0 bases, with 13 bases spanning the gap. Germline V CDR1 and CDR2: SGHRS, YFSETQ. The CDR3 runs to 17 residues. CDR3 coding DNA: TGCGCCAGCAGCTTGGCAGCGGGCGGTAGCTCCTACAATGAGCAGTTCTTC. Translation gives CASSLAAGGSSYNEQFF.

V is TRBV5-3 and J is TRBJ1-2; 7 nucleotides match TRBD1. TRBV5-3 is annotated as an ORF whose role is uncertain. V gave up 4 bases and J gave up 0 bases; unmatched junction bases: 6. The CDR3 spans 15 residues. DNA for the CDR3: TGTGCCAGAAGCGTAACACAGGGGCCTAACTATGGCTACACCTTC. It specifies CARSVTQGPNYGYTF.

The chain has TRBV21-1 and TRBJ2-4; TRBD2, as called in the table, went unchecked against the DNA. TRBV21-1 is classified as a pseudogene. The length of the CDR3 is 14 residues. The CDR3 nucleotides read TGTGCCAGCAGCAAAGTGGGGGGATGGTACATTCAGTACTTC. This translates into CASSKVGGWYIQYF.

The chain is built from TRBV3-1 (or the pseudogene TRBV3-2) and TRBJ2-7; D remains ambiguous. The CDR3 loop spans 17 amino acids. Germline V lookup: CDR1 LGHDT, CDR2 YNNKEL (reference sequence). V shed 1 base and J shed 3 bases, with 19 bases lying between them. CDR3 sequence: CASSQGSSVKRVYEQYF. CDR3 in DNA: TGTGCCAGCAGCCAAGGGTCCAGCGTCAAGAGAGTCTACGAGCAGTACTTC.

The gene calls are TRBV6-5 and TRBJ1-1; tentative D call: TRBD1 (6 bases). Trimming removed 2 bases from V and 0 bases from J, with 7 bases in between. Per the germline V gene, CDR1 is MNHEY and CDR2 is SVGAGI. This CDR3 contains 14 residues. The CDR3 DNA reads TGTGCCAGCAGTTACCAGGGGATGAACACTGAAGCTTTCTTT. It specifies CASSYQGMNTEAFF.